These 18 T cell receptor beta chains were sequenced from one sample in a study of OX40 agonist ivuxolimab in advanced cancers. Sequenced by immunoSEQ multiplex PCR; TCRdb stores in-frame clones only, minus some. Among fewer than 85,000 clones listed, about four fifths were seen once. Source: CD4+ or CD8+ T cells sorted from blood, taken in a trial of the OX40 agonist ivuxolimab. The origin of the receptors is an adult with an advanced solid tumor such as melanoma, head and neck, liver or kidney cancer.

This clone was detected only a few times. The chain's CDR3 is CASSFKGGWHEQYV. CDR3 DNA sequence: TGTGCCAGCAGTTTTAAGGGGGGCTGGCACGAGCAGTACGTC. The chain has TRBV27 and TRBJ2-7; perhaps D is TRBD1 or TRBD2 (6 bases each). The CDR3 length is 14 residues. V was trimmed by 3 bases and J by 5 bases, leaving 14 bases between them. The V gene's germline CDR1 is MNHEY and CDR2 SMNVEV (reference sequence).

The chain joins TRBV6-1 to TRBJ2-2; D not certain. The V and J ends lost 5 bases and 2 bases respectively, with 6 bases between them. CDR1 and CDR2 (germline): MNHNS, SASEGT. CDR3 length: 13 amino acids. The CDR3 sequence is CASSFSNTGELFF. DNA of the CDR3: TGTGCCAGCAGTTTCTCCAACACCGGGGAGCTGTTTTTT.

The rearrangement links TRBV6-1 to TRBJ1-3; TRBD1 is a possible D gene (5 bases). Trimming stripped 6 bases from V and 1 base from J, with 7 bases between. There are 13 residues in the CDR3. Germline V lookup: CDR1 MNHNS, CDR2 SASEGT. The CDR3 DNA sequence: TGTGCCAGCAGGGGGCCTTCTGGAAACACCATATATTTT. Translation gives CASRGPSGNTIYF.

The CDR3 DNA reads as TGTGCCAGCACTGCGGACAGGGGTGGGGGCTACACCTTC. It yields the protein CASTADRGGGYTF. The genes are TRBV28 and TRBJ1-2, with 9 bases lining up with TRBD1. The germline V gene encodes CDR1 MDHEN and CDR2 SYDVKM. V was clipped by 7 bases and J by 8 bases; unmatched bases: 8. The CDR3 length is 13 residues.

This chain uses TRBV7-2 with TRBJ2-7, with TRBD1 as a possible D gene (5 bases). This CDR3 has 14 residues. CDR1 and CDR2 from the germline V gene are SGHTA and FQGNSA. Trimming pared 1 base from V and 3 bases from J, leaving 10 bases between. The CDR3 DNA sequence: TGTGCCAGCAGCTTAGGCCAGGGTAACTACGAGCAGTACGTC. Its protein is CASSLGQGNYEQYV.

Relative to its sample, this clone is medium-sized. V usage is TRBV5-1 and J usage is TRBJ1-1; no clear D gene. With 0 bases removed from V and 5 bases from J, the gap between germline ends came to 11 bases. Per germline, CDR1 SGHRS and CDR2 YFSETQ. This CDR3 is 14 amino acids long. Here the CDR3 reads CASSLGDQRTEAFF. As DNA, the CDR3 is TGCGCCAGCAGCTTGGGGGATCAACGGACTGAAGCTTTCTTT.

This clone was detected only a few times. The V gene is TRBV5-1, the J gene TRBJ2-5; D call uncertain. In germline, CDR1 is SGHRS, CDR2 YFSETQ. This CDR3 is 15 amino acids long. The V end lost 0 bases, the J end lost 3 bases, and 12 bases lay between the germline ends. The CDR3 DNA sequence: TGCGCCAGCAGCTTGGGGGCCCTGAAGGAAGAGACCCAGTACTTC. Amino acid sequence: CASSLGALKEETQYF. Using reference TRBV5-1 and TRBJ2-5 for the parts outside the CDR3, the full variable domain is KAGVTQTPRYLIKTRGQQVTLSCSPISGHRSVSWYQQTPGQGLQFLFEYFSETQRNKGNFPGRFSGRQFSNSRSEMNVSTLELGDSALYLCASSLGALKEETQYFGPGTRLLVL.

This chain connects TRBV7-2 to TRBJ2-5, with 8 bases lining up with TRBD2. Trimming cost V 5 bases and J 0 bases; bases outside gene matches: 11. Germline V lookup: CDR1 SGHTA, CDR2 FQGNSA. The CDR3 covers 17 residues. CDR3 residues: CASSQASGGAYQETQYF. The CDR3 DNA reads TGTGCCAGCAGCCAGGCGAGCGGGGGCGCGTACCAAGAGACCCAGTACTTC.

The chain couples TRBV27 to TRBJ1-6, with D hard to call. From germline, CDR1 is MNHEY and CDR2 SMNVEV (reference sequence). V was cut by 3 bases and J by 5 bases, with 8 bases left in between. This CDR3 comprises 14 residues. The CDR3 sequence is CASSFTGNNSPLHF. The CDR3 nucleotides are TGTGCCAGCAGTTTCACGGGAAATAATTCACCCCTCCACTTT.

This rearrangement joins TRBV6-1 to TRBJ1-3; unclear D gene. CDR1 MNHNS and CDR2 SASEGT come from the germline V gene. This CDR3 has 13 amino acids. V was trimmed by 1 base and J by 3 bases, leaving 4 bases between them. For the CDR3, the DNA is TGTGCCAGCAGTGAAGGGTTTGGAAACACCATATATTTT. It yields the protein CASSEGFGNTIYF.

This chain connects TRBV7-2 to TRBJ1-4; D perhaps matches TRBD1 (5 bases). The V end was cut by 5 bases, the J end by 8 bases, with 15 bases between. CDR1 is SGHTA and CDR2 is FQGNSA in the germline V gene. The CDR3 consists of 14 residues. The CDR3 DNA sequence: TGTGCCAGCAGCCAAGGGAGGGGAGGAGAAAAACTGTTTTTT. The encoded protein is CASSQGRGGEKLFF.

The rearrangement links TRBV27 to TRBJ1-1, with D hard to call. Germline CDR1 is MNHEY and CDR2 is SMNVEV (reference sequence). Trimming took off 3 bases at V and 1 base at J, with 15 bases between the two ends. This CDR3 spans 16 amino acids. The CDR3 loop is CASSFTGGRRNTEAFF. CDR3 coding DNA: TGTGCCAGCAGTTTTACGGGAGGGCGGAGGAACACTGAAGCTTTCTTT.

The chain carries TRBV7-3 and TRBJ1-2; the D is unclear. There are 14 residues in the CDR3. Trimming stripped 2 bases from V and 2 bases from J, with 9 bases between. Per the germline V gene, CDR1 is SGHTA and CDR2 is FQGTGA. DNA for the CDR3: TGTGCCAGCAGCTTAGGGCCGGACAACTATGGCTACACCTTC. It specifies CASSLGPDNYGYTF.

The rearrangement uses TRBV9 and TRBJ2-7; maybe TRBD1 (6 bases). Germline lookup yields CDR1 SGDLS and CDR2 YYNGEE. The CDR3 extends over 16 amino acids. V was trimmed by 1 base and J by 2 bases, leaving 16 bases between them. The CDR3 DNA is TGTGCCAGCAGCGTAACTGATGGGGGCTACGCCTACGAGCAGTACTTC. Amino acid sequence: CASSVTDGGYAYEQYF.

The rearrangement links TRBV25-1 to TRBJ1-1; D uncertain. Trimming stripped 1 base from V and 5 bases from J, with 11 bases between. Germline loops: CDR1 MGHDK, CDR2 SYGVNS. This CDR3 has 14 residues. The CDR3 spells CASSESVGWTEAFF. CDR3 sequence (DNA): TGTGCCAGCAGTGAATCAGTAGGGTGGACTGAAGCTTTCTTT.

This clone was detected once. This chain uses TRBV29-1 with TRBJ2-1; no firm D call. This CDR3 spans 11 amino acids. Germline V CDR1 and CDR2: SQVTM, ANQGSEA. Between the trimmed V and J ends, which lost 8 bases and 5 bases, there was a span of 10 bases. The CDR3 spells CSLVPNNEQFF. Here the CDR3 DNA reads TGCAGCCTTGTCCCAAACAATGAGCAGTTCTTC.

The chain uses TRBV9 and TRBJ2-3; 9 nucleotides line up with TRBD2. Germline CDR1 reads SGDLS; CDR2 reads YYNGEE. The CDR3 runs to 16 residues. Losses at the gene ends were 0 bases for V and 4 bases for J; bases not matched to a gene: 6. For the CDR3, the DNA is TGTGCCAGCAGCGTAGATGGTAGCGGGAGCTCAGATACGCAGTATTTT. As protein: CASSVDGSGSSDTQYF. The full variable domain, rest sourced from reference TRBV9 and TRBJ2-3, is DSGVTQTPKHLITATGQRVTLRCSPRSGDLSVYWYQQSLDQGLQFLIQYYNGEERAKGNILERFSAQQFPDLHSELNLSSLELGDSALYFCASSVDGSGSSDTQYFGPGTRLTVL.

This chain joins TRBV15 and TRBJ1-1, with 7 bases lining up with TRBD1. In germline, CDR1 is LNHNV, CDR2 YYDKDF (reference sequence). The V segment lost 1 base and the J segment 1 base; nucleotides outside the gene matches: 3. The CDR3 length is 15 residues. CDR3 sequence (DNA): TGTGCCACCAGCAGAGCAGGGGGGCCGAACACTGAAGCTTTCTTT. This encodes CATSRAGGPNTEAFF. The variable domain in full, with the rest retrieved from reference TRBV15 and TRBJ1-1, is DAMVIQNPRYQVTQFGKPVTLSCSQTLNHNVMYWYQQKSSQAPKLLFHYYDKDFNNEADTPDNFQSRRPNTSFCFLDIRSPGLGDTAMYLCATSRAGGPNTEAFFGQGTRLTVV.